A single sample is the source of the 19 T cell receptor beta chains below, sequenced in a study of memory CD4+ T cells and cytomegalovirus serostatus. Measured with immunoSEQ multiplex PCR; TCRdb has only the in-frame clones, and not every one. The sample holds 25,000 to 30,000 clones; around 80% are singletons and the top ten take more than 0.55%. The sort gate was single viable CD3+CD4+CD8-CD45RO+ cells for memory CD4+ T cells. Sequencing input: memory CD4+ T cells from blood. The receptors shown here come from an adult in good health and CMV-seronegative.

Comment on this clone: The junction and the germline gene differ at one end; a read error may be behind it. J is TRBJ1-5 and V is TRBV2, with 7 bases matching TRBD1. Looked up from germline, CDR1 is SNHLY and CDR2 is FYNNEI. The CDR3 extends over 15 amino acids. CDR3 coding DNA: TGTGCCAGCGAGAGTAACAGGGGAGGCAACCAGCCCCAGCATTTT. This translates into CASESNRGGNQPQHF.

This clone was detected a few times. V and J are TRBV27 and TRBJ1-5; tentative D call: TRBD1 (6 bases). CDR3 length equals 14 residues. Deletions cut 4 bases from V and 4 bases from J, with 11 bases between. Germline V gene sequence: CDR1 MNHEY, CDR2 SMNVEV (reference sequence). The CDR3 region has the DNA TGTGCCAGCAGTTCGGGGGCTTGGAATCAGCCCCAGCATTTT. Translating it yields CASSSGAWNQPQHF.

The rearrangement links TRBV7-9 to TRBJ1-2; weak D call: TRBD1 (5 bases). Germline values: CDR1 SEHNR, CDR2 FQNEAQ (reference sequence). Deletions cut 5 bases from V and 3 bases from J, with 19 bases between. The CDR3 covers 16 residues. CDR3 sequence: CASSATPRGIDYGYTF. CDR3 coding DNA: TGTGCCAGCAGCGCCACGCCTCGGGGGATCGACTATGGCTACACCTTC. The variable domain in full, completed from reference TRBV7-9 and TRBJ1-2, reads DTGVSQNPRHKITKRGQNVTFRCDPISEHNRLYWYRQTLGQGPEFLTYFQNEAQLEKSRLLSDRFSAERPKGSFSTLEIQRTEQGDSAMYLCASSATPRGIDYGYTFGSGTRLTVV.

The chain is built from TRBV7-9 and TRBJ2-3, with 9 bases that match TRBD1. CDR1 SEHNR and CDR2 FQNEAQ come from the germline V gene (reference sequence). V lost 5 bases to trimming and J lost 5 bases; unmatched junction nucleotides: 8. The length of the CDR3 is 15 residues. CDR3 protein: CASSGGTGSIDTQYF. The CDR3 DNA reads as TGTGCCAGCAGCGGTGGGACAGGGTCGATAGATACGCAGTATTTT.

Only one count was recorded for this clone. The rearrangement uses TRBV11-2 and TRBJ1-2, with no clear D. The V gene's germline CDR1 is SGHAT and CDR2 FQNNGV. Trimming cost V 3 bases and J 5 bases, with 13 bases left between them. This CDR3 contains 14 residues. This CDR3 reads CASSFSQQTYGYTF. The CDR3 nucleotides read TGTGCCAGCAGCTTTTCCCAACAGACGTATGGCTACACCTTC.

The V gene is TRBV15, the J gene TRBJ2-1; 10 bases map to TRBD1. Per the germline V gene, CDR1 is LNHNV and CDR2 is YYDKDF (reference sequence). Trimming took 1 base from V and 12 from J; bases not matched to a gene: 12. The CDR3 runs 16 residues. This chain's CDR3 is CATSRGRDRGQWGQFF. The CDR3, as DNA: TGTGCCACCAGCAGAGGGCGGGACAGGGGACAATGGGGGCAGTTCTTC.

The CDR3: CASSPTRETQYF. CDR3 sequence (DNA): TGTGCCAGCTCACCGACCCGAGAGACCCAGTACTTC. The chain combines TRBV18 with TRBJ2-5; D not resolved. The CDR3 length is 12 residues. V was cut by 3 bases and J by 4 bases, with 6 bases left in between. CDR1 is KGHSH, CDR2 LQKENI, per germline.

The rearrangement uses TRBV29-1 and TRBJ1-5; 9 bases match TRBD1. J lost 1 base, V lost 6 bases, and 1 base had no gene match. CDR1 is SQVTM and CDR2 is ANQGSEA in the germline V gene. The CDR3 covers 13 residues. DNA of the CDR3: TGCAGCGTGACAGGGGGAAGCAATCAGCCCCAGCATTTT. This translates into CSVTGGSNQPQHF.

The chain joins TRBV7-8 to TRBJ1-1; 7 bases match TRBD1. After removal of 2 bases from V and 8 bases from J, the junction contained 11 bases not matched to a gene. The CDR3 length is 15 residues. CDR1 and CDR2 (germline): SGHVS, FQNEAQ. The CDR3 DNA follows: TGTGCCAGCAGCTTACAACAGGGGCGGCCTGCGGAAGCTTTCTTT. It codes for CASSLQQGRPAEAFF.

This clone was picked up one time. J is TRBJ1-1 and V is TRBV20-1; D might be TRBD1 (5 bases). The CDR3 covers 11 residues. CDR1 and CDR2 (germline): DFQATT, SNEGSKA (reference sequence). The ends were cut back, 4 bases at V and 10 bases at J, with 13 bases in the middle. The chain's CDR3 is CSAKRGTSAFF. CDR3 bases: TGCAGTGCTAAGCGGGGGACTTCAGCTTTCTTT.

The V gene is TRBV6-5, the J gene TRBJ2-5; 8 bases are shared with TRBD1. CDR1 is MNHEY, CDR2 SVGAGI, per germline. J was trimmed by 3 bases and V by 9 bases; bases with no gene match: 9. The CDR3 sequence is 14 residues long. The DNA for the CDR3 is TGTGCCAGTACGACAGGGGCGCGAGAAGAGACCCAGTACTTC. This translates into CASTTGAREETQYF.

J is TRBJ2-5 and V is TRBV7-9; D ambiguous. Germline V gene data show CDR1 as SEHNR and CDR2 as FQNEAQ (reference sequence). Trimming stripped 7 bases from V and 4 bases from J, with 10 bases between. The CDR3 spans 12 residues. The CDR3 loop is CASNAYVETQYF. CDR3 sequence (DNA): TGTGCCAGCAATGCTTATGTAGAGACCCAGTACTTC.

This clone was seen more than once but under ten times. The chain employs TRBV7-2 and TRBJ2-7; D possibly corresponds to TRBD2 (6 bases). Trimming shortened V by 4 bases and J by 6 bases, and 10 bases separated the two germline ends. In germline, CDR1 is SGHTA, CDR2 FQGNSA. The length of the CDR3 is 12 residues. Written as DNA, the CDR3 is TGTGCCAGCAGCTACCCAGCGGGCGAGCAGTACTTC. Translation gives CASSYPAGEQYF. The full variable domain, completed using reference TRBV7-2 and TRBJ2-7, is GAGVSQSPSNKVTEKGKDVELRCDPISGHTALYWYRQSLGQGLEFLIYFQGNSAPDKSGLPSDRFSAERTGGSVSTLTIQRTQQEDSAVYLCASSYPAGEQYFGPGTRLTVT.

The V gene is TRBV4-3, the J gene TRBJ1-2, with TRBD1 as a possible D gene (6 bases). The CDR3 extends over 16 amino acids. Germline assignment: CDR1 LGHNA and CDR2 YSLEER. V was shortened by 1 base and J by 4 bases, with 16 bases between the two germline ends. The CDR3 reads CASSQVRAQGGYGYTF. DNA of the CDR3: TGCGCCAGCAGCCAAGTTCGGGCACAGGGTGGCTATGGCTACACCTTC.

V gene TRBV18 combines with J gene TRBJ2-2, with D hard to call. This CDR3 is 15 amino acids long. With 3 bases removed from V and 4 bases from J, the gap between germline ends came to 12 bases. Germline V gene sequence: CDR1 KGHSH, CDR2 LQKENI. CDR3 sequence (DNA): TGTGCCAGCTCACCCTCCGTAAGGTTCACCGGGGAGCTGTTTTTT. It yields the protein CASSPSVRFTGELFF.

The chain carries TRBV10-1 and TRBJ1-1; 12 bases are a match to TRBD1. Trimming cost V 5 bases and J 5 bases; bases outside gene matches: 9. The CDR3 totals 16 residues. Germline-derived CDR1 and CDR2 are WNHNN and SYGVQD (reference sequence). CDR3 sequence reads: CASSYARDRGPTEAFF. The CDR3 DNA reads TGCGCCAGCAGTTACGCCCGGGACAGGGGGCCGACTGAAGCTTTCTTT.

This rearrangement joins TRBV10-2 to TRBJ2-1; TRBD2 matches 11 bases. The germline V gene has CDR1 WSHSY and CDR2 SAAADI. Trimming cost V 5 bases and J 5 bases; bases outside gene matches: 5. This CDR3 is built from 15 residues. Here the CDR3 DNA reads TGCGCCAGCAGTTCGCTAGCGGGGGGCGACAATGAGCAGTTCTTC. Its protein is CASSSLAGGDNEQFF.

V and J are TRBV6-1 and TRBJ1-2, with D uncertain. The V gene's germline CDR1 is MNHNS and CDR2 SASEGT. This CDR3 contains 13 residues. The V gene lost 3 bases and the J gene lost 3 bases, with 8 bases spanning the gap. The CDR3 loop reads CASSDSGHYGYTF. In nucleotides, the CDR3 is TGTGCCAGCAGTGATTCGGGCCACTATGGCTACACCTTC.

This rearrangement joins TRBV18 to TRBJ1-6; D is possibly TRBD1 (5 bases). CDR3 length: 14 residues. Germline CDR1 reads KGHSH; CDR2 reads LQKENI. Trimming stripped 6 bases from V and 9 bases from J, with 15 bases between. In nucleotides, the CDR3 is TGTGCCAGCTCCGGCGGGACGAGTTTTTCACCCCTCCACTTT. Protein sequence: CASSGGTSFSPLHF. The full variable domain, rest sourced from reference TRBV18 and TRBJ1-6, is NAGVMQNPRHLVRRRGQEARLRCSPMKGHSHVYWYRQLPEEGLKFMVYLQKENIIDESGMPKERFSAEFPKEGPSILRIQQVVRGDSAAYFCASSGGTSFSPLHFGNGTRLTVT.